This is a list of T cell receptor beta chains from one sample in a study of T-cell reconstitution after alpha-beta-depleted transplantation in children. TCRdb itself ran the PCR reads through MiXCR, one entry per CDR3 protein. Of approximately 400,000 distinct CDR3 sequences detected, 11% appear once; the ten largest clones hold nearly 5.5%. Specimen: PBMCs from the stem cell graft donor, collected from the stem cell graft. These receptors were taken from a human donor who donated a stem cell graft to a child with acute myeloid leukemia. Each CDR3 is given with its conserved first and last residue. A D gene is named only where the DNA matches it firmly. Not all rows give a size; the values are once, few, many and, for expanded clones, a class.

size	V	J	D	CDR3	DNA
few	TRBV18	TRBJ2-1	NA	CASSGPGMNEQFF	TGTGCCAGCTCAGGTCCAGGGATGAATGAGCAGTTCTTC
NA	TRBV2	TRBJ2-1	TRBD2	CASTPGLAGINEQFF	TGTGCCAGCACCCCGGGACTAGCGGGAATCAATGAGCAGTTCTTC
few	TRBV4-3	TRBJ1-4	NA	CASSQPGQTNEKLFF	TGCGCCAGCAGCCAACCCGGACAGACGAATGAAAAACTGTTTTTT
NA	TRBV4-1	TRBJ1-4	NA	CASSPSGGATNEKLFF	TGCGCCAGCAGCCCTTCGGGGGGTGCAACTAATGAAAAACTGTTTTTT
NA	TRBV29-1	TRBJ2-7	TRBD2	CSVAGGTVYEQYF	TGCAGCGTAGCGGGAGGGACGGTATACGAGCAGTACTTC
few	TRBV7-9	TRBJ2-7	NA	CASSLDGLVYEQYF	TGTGCCAGCAGCTTAGACGGGCTAGTCTACGAGCAGTACTTC
NA	TRBV29-1	TRBJ2-5	NA	CSVEDSAGLETQYF	TGCAGCGTTGAAGATTCTGCGGGGCTGGAGACCCAGTACTTC
few	TRBV6-4	TRBJ1-5	NA	CASTVPGGRDNQPQHF	TGTGCCAGCACCGTCCCGGGGGGGAGGGATAATCAGCCCCAGCATTTT
NA	TRBV7-7	TRBJ2-1	TRBD2	CASSQGLANEQFF	TGTGCTAGCAGTCAAGGACTAGCCAATGAGCAGTTCTTC
few	TRBV15	TRBJ2-1	NA	CATSKAWPDHEQFF	TGTGCCACCAGCAAGGCCTGGCCGGATCATGAGCAGTTCTTC
few	TRBV5-1	TRBJ2-2	NA	CASSLRSISEELFF	TGCGCCAGCAGCTTGAGGAGCATTTCTGAGGAGCTGTTTTTT
few	TRBV7-9	TRBJ1-5	TRBD1	CASSSWDSYSNQPQHF	TGTGCCAGCAGCTCCTGGGACAGCTATAGCAATCAGCCCCAGCATTTT
many	TRBV7-6	TRBJ2-1	NA	CASSLGGIEQFF	TGTGCCAGCAGCTTAGGTGGGATTGAGCAGTTCTTC
NA	TRBV7-8	TRBJ1-1	NA	CASSLATFPEAFF	TGTGCCAGCAGCTTAGCGACATTCCCTGAAGCTTTCTTT
NA	TRBV18	TRBJ1-1	NA	CASSPGEDTEAFF	TGTGCCAGCTCACCAGGGGAAGATACTGAAGCTTTCTTT
few	TRBV7-9	TRBJ2-3	NA	CASSLAQDTQYF	TGTGCCAGCAGCTTAGCGCAAGATACGCAGTATTTT
many	TRBV6-6	TRBJ1-1	NA	CASDGGVPTEAFF	TGTGCCAGCGACGGAGGGGTACCCACTGAAGCTTTCTTT
few	TRBV9	TRBJ2-4	TRBD2	CASSVVAGADGIQYF	TGTGCCAGCAGCGTAGTAGCGGGAGCCGATGGCATTCAGTACTTC
many	TRBV10-3	TRBJ1-5	TRBD1	CAISESLGQYSNQPQHF	TGTGCCATCAGTGAGAGCCTGGGACAGTATAGCAATCAGCCCCAGCATTTT
many	TRBV12-3/TRBV12-4	TRBJ2-1	TRBD1	CASRLQGANFEQFF	TGTGCCAGCAGACTACAGGGGGCGAATTTTGAGCAGTTCTTC
many	TRBV2	TRBJ2-5	NA	CASSVDRETQYF	TGTGCCAGCAGTGTCGACAGAGAGACCCAGTACTTC
many	TRBV29-1	TRBJ1-3	NA	CSVGRGSGNTIYF	TGCAGCGTTGGCAGGGGCTCTGGAAACACCATATATTTT
few	TRBV7-9	TRBJ2-1	TRBD2	CASSLATSGITEQFF	TGTGCCAGCAGCTTAGCCACTAGCGGGATCACTGAGCAGTTCTTC
NA	TRBV5-1	TRBJ1-3	NA	CASSNDLISGNTIYF	TGCGCCAGCAGCAACGACCTAATCTCTGGAAACACCATATATTTT
NA	TRBV6-2/TRBV6-3	TRBJ2-2	NA	CASSYSGHTGELFF	TGTGCCAGCAGTTACTCAGGGCACACCGGGGAGCTGTTTTTT
medium-sized	TRBV20-1	TRBJ1-5	NA	CSARDPRENQPQHF	TGCAGTGCTAGAGACCCCAGGGAGAATCAGCCCCAGCATTTT
NA	TRBV5-1	TRBJ2-6	NA	CASSFGTPGANGLTF	TGCGCCAGCAGCTTTGGGACACCAGGGGCCAACGGCCTGACTTTC
NA	TRBV20-1	TRBJ1-2	NA	CSARSDLGGYTF	TGCAGTGCTAGATCCGACCTGGGTGGCTACACCTTC
NA	TRBV29-1	TRBJ1-2	NA	CSVEIPDRNGYTF	TGCAGCGTTGAAATCCCCGACAGAAATGGCTACACCTTC
NA	TRBV5-6	TRBJ1-1	NA	CASSLGSVDTEAFF	TGTGCCAGCAGCTTGGGATCAGTGGACACTGAAGCTTTCTTT
NA	TRBV7-8	TRBJ2-5	NA	CASTARGAGETQYF	TGTGCCAGCACAGCTCGGGGGGCGGGGGAGACCCAGTACTTC
many	TRBV5-1	TRBJ1-5	NA	CASSLTGHSNQPQHF	TGCGCCAGCAGCTTGACGGGACATAGCAATCAGCCCCAGCATTTT
few	TRBV6-1	TRBJ2-7	NA	CASSSDVFGSREQYF	TGTGCCAGCAGCAGTGACGTCTTCGGTTCCCGCGAGCAGTACTTC
NA	TRBV20-1	TRBJ1-6	NA	CSARAADSPNSPLHF	TGCAGTGCGAGGGCGGCGGACAGCCCTAATTCACCCCTCCACTTT
NA	TRBV12-3/TRBV12-4	TRBJ2-5	NA	CASSLAGLTQYF	TGTGCCAGCAGTTTAGCGGGGTTGACCCAGTACTTC
many	TRBV11-2	TRBJ1-2	NA	CASSRSQDNYGYTF	TGTGCCAGCAGCCGTAGCCAGGATAACTATGGCTACACCTTC
few	TRBV15	TRBJ1-1	NA	CATSRMGGDAPGYTEAFF	TGTGCCACCAGCAGAATGGGGGGGGACGCACCTGGGTACACTGAAGCTTTCTTT
few	TRBV5-1	TRBJ2-3	NA	CASSLEGVFTDTQYF	TGCGCCAGCAGCTTGGAGGGAGTGTTCACAGATACGCAGTATTTT
many	TRBV19	TRBJ2-5	NA	CASSTILQETQYF	TGTGCCAGTAGTACCATTCTCCAAGAGACCCAGTACTTC
NA	TRBV13	TRBJ2-4	TRBD1	CASSFSNDRGKYF	TGTGCCAGCAGCTTCAGTAACGACAGGGGGAAGTACTTC
few	TRBV4-2	TRBJ1-2	NA	CASSQDTRMDRDYGYTF	TGTGCCAGCAGCCAAGACACCCGCATGGACAGAGACTATGGCTACACCTTC
NA	TRBV11-1	TRBJ1-1	NA	CSSSSPGVTEAFF	TGTTCCAGCAGCTCCCCAGGGGTAACTGAAGCTTTCTTT
few	TRBV6-1	TRBJ2-3	TRBD2	CASSVPSGTDTQYF	TGTGCCAGCAGTGTCCCTAGCGGGACCGATACGCAGTATTTT
NA	TRBV29-1	TRBJ2-5	NA	CSVAFSQETQYF	TGCAGCGTTGCTTTTAGCCAAGAGACCCAGTACTTC